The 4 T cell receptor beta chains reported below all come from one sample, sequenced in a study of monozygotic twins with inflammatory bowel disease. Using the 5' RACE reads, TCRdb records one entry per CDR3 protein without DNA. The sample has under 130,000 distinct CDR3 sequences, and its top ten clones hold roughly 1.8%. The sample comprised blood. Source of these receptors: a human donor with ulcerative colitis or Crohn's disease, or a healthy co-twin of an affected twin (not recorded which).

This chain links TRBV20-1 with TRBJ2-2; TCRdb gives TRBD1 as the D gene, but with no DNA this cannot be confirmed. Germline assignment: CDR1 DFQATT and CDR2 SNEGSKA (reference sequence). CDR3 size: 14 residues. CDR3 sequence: CSAPRGSNTGELFF.

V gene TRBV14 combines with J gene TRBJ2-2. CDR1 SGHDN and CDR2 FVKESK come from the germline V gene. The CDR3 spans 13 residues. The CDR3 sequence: CASSQKRTGELFF.

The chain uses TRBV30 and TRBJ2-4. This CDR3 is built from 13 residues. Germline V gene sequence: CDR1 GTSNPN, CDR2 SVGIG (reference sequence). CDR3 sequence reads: CAWDAQAKNIQYF.

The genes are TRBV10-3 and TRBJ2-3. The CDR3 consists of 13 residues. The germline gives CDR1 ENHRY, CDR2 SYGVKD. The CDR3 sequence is CAISAYQADTQYF.